This TCR beta chain was sequenced for a study of cytomegalovirus exposure and HLA in healthy donors. Whole-study context: There were 88 million or so unique TCRs (from HLA-typed donors) in an early data release.

60 Vbeta and 13 Jbeta primers were used in PCR. Profiled with immunoSEQ multiplex PCR; TCRdb holds only in-frame clones, not every one. The table lists tens of thousands of clones, under 90% of them singletons. For this clone: What it binds is unknown.

General observations from the study: After further analysis at a later stage, 15,000 to 20,000 TCR beta sequences were associated with HLA alleles at 0.05 false discovery rate. There were approximately 150 TCR beta chains listed as cytomegalovirus-associated.

Germline values: CDR1 MDHEN, CDR2 SYDVKM. V shed 3 bases and J shed 4 bases, with 12 bases lying between them. This CDR3 region has 14 residues. The receptor was derived from a man aged 50-60 years in good health and CMV-seronegative. The gene calls are TRBV28 and TRBJ2-5; D is possibly TRBD2 (6 bases). The sample consisted of PBMCs. The CDR3 is CASSFAGFTETQYF. The CDR3 DNA reads as TGTGCCAGCAGTTTCGCGGGATTTACAGAGACCCAGTACTTC.